The 20 T cell receptor beta chains below were found in one sample sequenced in a study of CD8+ T cells in alopecia areata. RNA was extracted and reverse transcribed into cDNA as the sequencing template. Clones were read by immunoSEQ multiplex PCR, and TCRdb kept only the in-frame ones, dropping some. The sample holds about 190,000 clones, roughly 60% seen once. Sample treatment: oral pan-JAK inhibitor, 5-10 mg twice daily. Sequencing used CD4+ T cells sorted from blood, obtained at week 24, from a patient treated with tofacitinib. The source is a human donor with alopecia areata.

This chain links TRBV25-1 with TRBJ1-5; no firm D call. Between the trimmed V and J ends, which lost 6 bases and 4 bases, there was a span of 7 bases. Per the germline V gene, CDR1 is MGHDK and CDR2 is SYGVNS. There are 12 residues in the CDR3. CDR3: CASSAQNQPQHF. CDR3 nucleotides: TGTGCCAGCAGCGCCCAAAATCAGCCCCAGCATTTT.

The chain links TRBV7-9 to TRBJ2-7, with 9 bases that match TRBD1. Germline CDR1 reads SEHNR; CDR2 reads FQNEAQ (reference sequence). This CDR3 comprises 14 residues. With 3 bases clipped from V and 3 bases from J, the junction kept 3 bases outside the gene matches. The CDR3 here is CASSFPGQGYEQYF. As DNA, the CDR3 is TGTGCCAGCAGCTTCCCGGGACAGGGCTACGAGCAGTACTTC.

The chain uses TRBV5-6 and TRBJ2-5; D is possibly TRBD1 (5 bases). V was trimmed by 0 bases and J by 5 bases, leaving 14 bases between them. This CDR3 is 15 amino acids long. CDR1 SGHDT and CDR2 YYEEEE come from the germline V gene. This CDR3 is CASSLEGPLGETQYF. CDR3 DNA: TGTGCCAGCAGCTTGGAGGGGCCACTTGGGGAGACCCAGTACTTC.

The CDR3 here is CAWIRGTEAFF. Here the CDR3 DNA reads TGTGCCTGGATTAGGGGGACTGAAGCTTTCTTT. The chain carries TRBV30 and TRBJ1-1; possibly TRBD1 for D (6 bases). Looked up from germline, CDR1 is GTSNPN and CDR2 is SVGIG (reference sequence). The CDR3 is 11 residues long. Trimming took 4 bases from V and 5 from J, leaving 8 bases between them.

Turning to this clone: Distinct nucleotide sequences in the sample also encode this CDR3. The gene calls are TRBV29-1 and TRBJ2-6; D is unclear. Germline-derived CDR1 and CDR2 are SQVTM and ANQGSEA. This CDR3 is built from 13 residues. Trimming left V 6 bases short and J 0 bases short, with 6 bases between. CDR3 region: CSVASSGANVLTF. As DNA, the CDR3 is TGCAGCGTAGCCTCCTCTGGGGCCAACGTCCTGACTTTC.

The genes are TRBV5-1 and TRBJ2-7; D not certain. The CDR3 spans 14 residues. Germline V gene sequence: CDR1 SGHRS, CDR2 YFSETQ. Trimming left V 0 bases short and J 3 bases short, with 10 bases between. CDR3 protein: CASSLDFKVYEQYF. DNA for the CDR3: TGCGCCAGCAGCTTGGATTTCAAGGTCTACGAGCAGTACTTC.

This clone was seen once. The chain carries TRBV5-4 and TRBJ2-2; D is possibly TRBD2 (5 bases). This CDR3 comprises 15 residues. V was shortened by 0 bases and J by 6 bases, with 12 bases between the two germline ends. CDR1 is SGHNT and CDR2 is YYREEE in the germline V gene (reference sequence). Here the CDR3 DNA reads TGTGCCAGCAGCTTGGCGACTATGACCGCCGGGGAGCTGTTTTTT. Its translation: CASSLATMTAGELFF.

The table lists this clone with a count of one. The chain joins TRBV29-1 to TRBJ1-1, with TRBD1 matching over 10 bases. The length of the CDR3 is 14 residues. Losses at the gene ends were 6 bases for V and 6 bases for J; bases not matched to a gene: 10. Germline V gene sequence: CDR1 SQVTM, CDR2 ANQGSEA. The CDR3 sequence: CSVLRDRGYAEAFF. The DNA of the CDR3 is TGCAGCGTCCTGAGGGACAGGGGTTACGCTGAAGCTTTCTTT.

This clone has just a few counts. The chain combines TRBV4-3 with TRBJ2-5; 7 nucleotides agree with TRBD1. Germline V CDR1 and CDR2: LGHNA, YSLEER. V shed 5 bases, J shed 5 bases, and the junction held 8 bases outside the gene matches. CDR3 size: 14 residues. CDR3 sequence reads: CASSRTGRGETQYF. The CDR3 DNA follows: TGCGCCAGCAGCAGGACAGGACGAGGGGAGACCCAGTACTTC.

The V gene is TRBV4-3, the J gene TRBJ1-2; D remains ambiguous. CDR1 is LGHNA and CDR2 is YSLEER in the germline V gene. The CDR3 loop spans 15 amino acids. Trimming pared 0 bases from V and 2 bases from J, leaving 10 bases between. The CDR3 reads CASSQDRVPNYGYTF. CDR3 bases: TGCGCCAGCAGCCAAGATCGGGTCCCGAACTATGGCTACACCTTC.

This sequence joins TRBV30 and TRBJ1-1; TRBD1 aligns across 9 bases. The CDR3 loop spans 15 amino acids. Unmatched junction bases numbered 3, after V lost 0 bases and J lost 1 base. Per germline, CDR1 GTSNPN and CDR2 SVGIG (reference sequence). The CDR3 region has the DNA TGTGCCTGGAGTGTGGGGACAGGGTGGAACACTGAAGCTTTCTTT. Translating gives CAWSVGTGWNTEAFF.

The chain carries TRBV29-1 and TRBJ2-1, with D maybe TRBD2 (7 bases). Germline CDR1 SQVTM, CDR2 ANQGSEA. The CDR3 sequence is 15 residues long. V was clipped by 4 bases and J by 2 bases, with 15 bases between them. The chain's CDR3 is CSVGKGGGPYNEQFF. The CDR3 DNA follows: TGCAGCGTTGGCAAGGGCGGGGGCCCCTACAATGAGCAGTTCTTC.

This clone was detected a few times. The chain has TRBV18 and TRBJ2-1, with a weak D call TRBD1 (6 bases). Germline CDR1 is KGHSH and CDR2 is LQKENI. The V end was cut by 5 bases, the J end by 10 bases, with 18 bases between. The CDR3 has 14 residues. CDR3 DNA sequence: TGTGCCAGCTCAATTGATTCAGGGGCGCGCGAGCAGTTCTTC. Translating gives CASSIDSGAREQFF.

The chain carries TRBV6-5 and TRBJ1-1; TRBD1 matches at 9 bases. The CDR3 loop spans 14 amino acids. Per the germline V gene, CDR1 is MNHEY and CDR2 is SVGAGI. With 8 bases clipped from V and 5 bases from J, the junction kept 9 bases outside the gene matches. This chain's CDR3 is CASAQTGGATEAFF. CDR3 nucleotides: TGTGCCAGCGCCCAAACAGGGGGCGCGACTGAAGCTTTCTTT.

The J gene is TRBJ1-2, the V gene TRBV4-3; 8 nucleotides align to TRBD1. Losses at the gene ends were 5 bases for V and 7 bases for J; bases not matched to a gene: 9. This CDR3 spans 14 amino acids. Germline V gene data show CDR1 as LGHNA and CDR2 as YSLEER. CDR3 in amino acids: CASSAGQGSGGYTF. The CDR3 DNA sequence: TGCGCCAGCAGCGCTGGACAGGGATCGGGTGGCTACACCTTC.

This sequence joins TRBV6-5 and TRBJ2-2; D ambiguous. The V gene's germline CDR1 is MNHEY and CDR2 SVGAGI. This CDR3 region has 14 residues. Deletions cut 5 bases from V and 1 base from J, with 8 bases between. CDR3 region: CASSIIGNTGELFF. For the CDR3, the DNA is TGTGCCAGCAGTATAATTGGGAACACCGGGGAGCTGTTTTTT.

The chain has TRBV29-1 and TRBJ2-7; D is possibly TRBD1 (5 bases). The CDR3 extends over 16 amino acids. The V end lost 5 bases, the J end lost 4 bases, and 24 bases lay between the germline ends. CDR1 is SQVTM, CDR2 ANQGSEA, per germline. DNA for the CDR3: TGCAGCGTTACGCCCTCACCAGGACAAGGGATATACGAGCAGTACTTC. This translates into CSVTPSPGQGIYEQYF.

This clone was detected only once. The chain uses TRBV6-6 and TRBJ2-3; either TRBD1 or TRBD2 may fit D (5 bases each). Trimming left V 5 bases short and J 7 bases short, with 10 bases between. The CDR3 contains 12 residues. Germline V CDR1 and CDR2: MNHNY, SVGAGI (reference sequence). CDR3 loop: CASSPRDHTQYF. The CDR3 DNA reads as TGTGCCAGCAGTCCTAGGGACCATACGCAGTATTTT.

V and J are TRBV2 and TRBJ1-2, with D perhaps matching TRBD1 (5 bases). This CDR3 region has 12 residues. CDR1 SNHLY and CDR2 FYNNEI come from the germline V gene. V shed 7 bases and J shed 6 bases, with 12 bases lying between them. The CDR3 loop is CASTKEGDGYTF. The CDR3 DNA is TGTGCCAGCACGAAGGAAGGGGATGGCTACACCTTC.

The sample holds a few counts of this clone. The genes are TRBV5-1 and TRBJ1-1; D remains ambiguous. The CDR3 extends over 14 amino acids. The V gene lost 6 bases and the J gene lost 0 bases, with 12 bases spanning the gap. CDR1 is SGHRS and CDR2 is YFSETQ in the germline V gene. The CDR3 nucleotides are TGCGCCAGCAACTTAGGATCAATGAACACTGAAGCTTTCTTT. Translating gives CASNLGSMNTEAFF.